One T cell receptor (beta chain) is described in this entry. Participants spanned ages roughly 18 to 95 years and resided in roughly 26 US areas. Each participant's cohort was designated according to participant-reported clinical history. Per the original methods: Estimated nucleated cell counts came from reference gene primer amplification. The protocol was immunoSEQ multiplex PCR, while the TCRdb copy is restricted to in-frame clones and leaves out a portion. D and trimming come from the DNA, and the V and J calls and clone size come from that table. Of more than 250,000 clones in the sample, roughly 89% were seen once. The sample originates from a study of blood T cell repertoires in COVID-19. With 5 bases clipped from V and 3 bases from J, the junction kept 9 bases outside the gene matches. The CDR3 sequence is 17 residues long. The germline V gene encodes CDR1 MNHNY and CDR2 SVGAGI (reference sequence).

The receptor comes from a woman between 18 and 29 years old with acute COVID-19. The rearrangement links TRBV6-6 to TRBJ2-2, with TRBD2 identical over 10 bases. Sequenced input: PBMCs or T cells enriched from blood (not recorded which). The CDR3 protein is CASSHRLAGNYTGELFF. CDR3 DNA sequence: TGTGCCAGCAGTCACCGACTAGCGGGCAACTACACCGGGGAGCTGTTTTTT.